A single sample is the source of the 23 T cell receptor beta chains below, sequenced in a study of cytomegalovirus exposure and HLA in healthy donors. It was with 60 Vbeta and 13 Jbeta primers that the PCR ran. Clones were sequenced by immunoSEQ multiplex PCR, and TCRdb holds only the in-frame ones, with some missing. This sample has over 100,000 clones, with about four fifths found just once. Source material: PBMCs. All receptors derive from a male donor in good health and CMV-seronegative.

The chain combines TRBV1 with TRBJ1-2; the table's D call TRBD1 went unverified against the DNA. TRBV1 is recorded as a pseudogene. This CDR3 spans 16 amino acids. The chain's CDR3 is CTSSQDLGQGNYGYTF. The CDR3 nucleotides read TGCACCAGCAGCCAAGATTTGGGACAGGGGAACTATGGCTACACCTTC.

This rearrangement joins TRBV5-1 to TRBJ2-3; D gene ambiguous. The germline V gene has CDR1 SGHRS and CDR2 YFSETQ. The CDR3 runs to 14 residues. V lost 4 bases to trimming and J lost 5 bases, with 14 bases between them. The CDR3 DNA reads TGCGCCAGCAGCACCTCGCCTGGAGAAGATACGCAGTATTTT. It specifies CASSTSPGEDTQYF.

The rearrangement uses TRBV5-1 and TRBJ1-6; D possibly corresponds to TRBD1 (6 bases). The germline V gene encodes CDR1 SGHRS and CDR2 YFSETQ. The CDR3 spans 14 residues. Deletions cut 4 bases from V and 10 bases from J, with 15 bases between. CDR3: CASSIGQLESPLHF. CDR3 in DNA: TGCGCCAGCAGCATAGGACAGCTGGAATCACCCCTCCACTTT.

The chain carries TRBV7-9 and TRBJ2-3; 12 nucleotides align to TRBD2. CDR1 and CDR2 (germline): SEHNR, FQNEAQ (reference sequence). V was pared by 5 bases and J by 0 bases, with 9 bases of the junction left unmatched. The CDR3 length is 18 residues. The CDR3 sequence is CASSPLAGGLDSTDTQYF. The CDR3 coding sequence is TGTGCCAGCAGCCCACTAGCGGGGGGACTCGATAGCACAGATACGCAGTATTTT.

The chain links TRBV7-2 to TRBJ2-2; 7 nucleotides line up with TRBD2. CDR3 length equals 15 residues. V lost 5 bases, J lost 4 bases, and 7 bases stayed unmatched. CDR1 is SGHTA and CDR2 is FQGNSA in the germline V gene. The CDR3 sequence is CASSTLAGVTGELFF. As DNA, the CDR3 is TGTGCCAGCAGCACCTTGGCGGGAGTCACCGGGGAGCTGTTTTTT.

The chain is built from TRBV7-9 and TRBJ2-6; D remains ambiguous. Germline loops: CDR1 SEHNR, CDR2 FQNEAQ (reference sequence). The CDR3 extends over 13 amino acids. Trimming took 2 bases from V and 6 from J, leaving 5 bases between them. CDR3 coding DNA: TGTGCCAGCAGCTTAATACAGGCCAACGTCCTGACTTTC. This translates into CASSLIQANVLTF.

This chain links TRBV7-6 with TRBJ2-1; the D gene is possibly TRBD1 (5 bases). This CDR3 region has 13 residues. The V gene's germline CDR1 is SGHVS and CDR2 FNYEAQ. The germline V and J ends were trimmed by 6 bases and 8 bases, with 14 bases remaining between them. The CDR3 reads CASSQDSWDEQFF. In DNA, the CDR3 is TGTGCCAGCAGTCAAGACAGTTGGGATGAGCAGTTCTTC.

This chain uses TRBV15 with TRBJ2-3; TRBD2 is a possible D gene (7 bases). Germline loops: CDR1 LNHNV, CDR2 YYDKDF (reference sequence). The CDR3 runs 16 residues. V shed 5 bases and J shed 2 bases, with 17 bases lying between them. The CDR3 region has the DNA TGTGCCACCAGCGCGGGGGAGGGGGGCGCCACAGATACGCAGTATTTT. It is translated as CATSAGEGGATDTQYF.

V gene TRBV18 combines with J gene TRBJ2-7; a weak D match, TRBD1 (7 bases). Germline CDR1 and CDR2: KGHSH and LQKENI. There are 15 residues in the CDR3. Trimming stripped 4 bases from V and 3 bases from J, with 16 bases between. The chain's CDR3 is CASSQTRGTYYEQYF. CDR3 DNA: TGTGCCAGCTCACAAACCAGGGGGACTTACTACGAGCAGTACTTC.

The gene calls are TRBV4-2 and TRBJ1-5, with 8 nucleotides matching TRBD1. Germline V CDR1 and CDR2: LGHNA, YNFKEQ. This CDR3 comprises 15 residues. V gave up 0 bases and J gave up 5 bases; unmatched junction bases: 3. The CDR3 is CASSQDDRGDQPQHF. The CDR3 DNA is TGTGCCAGCAGCCAAGACGACAGGGGAGATCAGCCCCAGCATTTT.

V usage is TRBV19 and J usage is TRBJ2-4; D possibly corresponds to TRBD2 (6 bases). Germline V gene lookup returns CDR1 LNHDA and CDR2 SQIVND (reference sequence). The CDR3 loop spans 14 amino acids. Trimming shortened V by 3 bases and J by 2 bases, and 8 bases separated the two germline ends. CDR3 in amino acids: CASSMGGTKNIQYF. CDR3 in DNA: TGTGCCAGTAGTATGGGAGGTACCAAAAACATTCAGTACTTC.

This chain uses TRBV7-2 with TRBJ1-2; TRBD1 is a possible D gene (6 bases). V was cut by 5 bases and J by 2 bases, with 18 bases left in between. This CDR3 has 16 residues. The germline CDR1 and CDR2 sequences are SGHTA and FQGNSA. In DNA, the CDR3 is TGTGCCAGCAGCCCATACCGGGACAACTACAACTATGGCTACACCTTC. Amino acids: CASSPYRDNYNYGYTF.

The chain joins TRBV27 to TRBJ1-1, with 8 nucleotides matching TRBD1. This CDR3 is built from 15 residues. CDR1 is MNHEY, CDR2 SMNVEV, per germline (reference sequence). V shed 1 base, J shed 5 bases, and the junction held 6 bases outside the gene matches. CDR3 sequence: CASSLFQGANTEAFF. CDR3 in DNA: TGTGCCAGCAGTTTATTTCAGGGGGCGAATACTGAAGCTTTCTTT.

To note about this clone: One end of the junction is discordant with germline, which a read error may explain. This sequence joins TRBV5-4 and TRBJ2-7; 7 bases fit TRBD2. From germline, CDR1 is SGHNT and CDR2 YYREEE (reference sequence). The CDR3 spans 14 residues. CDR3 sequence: CASSFRDYSYGQYF. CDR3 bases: TGTGCCAGCAGCTTCCGGGACTACTCCTACGGGCAGTACTTC.

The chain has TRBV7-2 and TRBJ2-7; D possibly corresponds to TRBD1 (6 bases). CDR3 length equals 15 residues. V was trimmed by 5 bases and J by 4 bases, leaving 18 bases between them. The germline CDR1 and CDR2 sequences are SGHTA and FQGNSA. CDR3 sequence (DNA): TGTGCCAGCAGCCAAGACAGGCCTTCGACGTACGAGCAGTACTTC. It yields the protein CASSQDRPSTYEQYF.

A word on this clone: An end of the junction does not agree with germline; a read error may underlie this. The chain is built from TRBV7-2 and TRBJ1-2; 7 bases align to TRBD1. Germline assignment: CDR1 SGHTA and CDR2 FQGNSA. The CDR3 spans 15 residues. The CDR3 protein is CASSIGGTSNYDYTF. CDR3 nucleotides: TGTGCCAGCAGCATAGGGGGCACCTCAAACTATGACTACACCTTC.

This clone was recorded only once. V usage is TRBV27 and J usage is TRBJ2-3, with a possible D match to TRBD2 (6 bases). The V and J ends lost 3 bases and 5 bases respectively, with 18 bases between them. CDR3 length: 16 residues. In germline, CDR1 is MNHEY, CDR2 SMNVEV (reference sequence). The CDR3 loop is CASSLSGTAQEDTQYF. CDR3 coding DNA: TGTGCCAGCAGTTTGTCCGGGACTGCACAGGAAGATACGCAGTATTTT.

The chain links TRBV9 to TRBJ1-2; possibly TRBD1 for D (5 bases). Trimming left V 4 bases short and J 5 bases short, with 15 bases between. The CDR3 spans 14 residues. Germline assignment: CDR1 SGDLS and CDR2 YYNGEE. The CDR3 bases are TGTGCCAGCAGCTCAGACGTGACAGTTTATGGCTACACCTTC. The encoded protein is CASSSDVTVYGYTF.

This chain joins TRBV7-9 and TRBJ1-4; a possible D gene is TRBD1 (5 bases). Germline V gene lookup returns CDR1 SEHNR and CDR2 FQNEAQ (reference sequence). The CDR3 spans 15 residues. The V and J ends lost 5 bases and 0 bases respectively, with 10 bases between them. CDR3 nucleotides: TGTGCCAGCAGCCGCCGGACAACAACTAATGAAAAACTGTTTTTT. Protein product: CASSRRTTTNEKLFF.

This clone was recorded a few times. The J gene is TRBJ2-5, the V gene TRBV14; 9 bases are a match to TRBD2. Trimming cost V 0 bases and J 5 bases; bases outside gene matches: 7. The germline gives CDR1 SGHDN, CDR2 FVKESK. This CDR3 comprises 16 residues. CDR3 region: CASSQERRGGRETQYF. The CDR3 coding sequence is TGTGCCAGCAGCCAAGAACGGCGGGGGGGGCGGGAGACCCAGTACTTC.

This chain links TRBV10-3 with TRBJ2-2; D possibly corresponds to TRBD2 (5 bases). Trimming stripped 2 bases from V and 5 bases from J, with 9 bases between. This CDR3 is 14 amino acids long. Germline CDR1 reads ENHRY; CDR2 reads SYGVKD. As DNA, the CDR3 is TGTGCCATCAGTGAGATCGGGGATACCGGGGAGCTGTTTTTT. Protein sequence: CAISEIGDTGELFF.

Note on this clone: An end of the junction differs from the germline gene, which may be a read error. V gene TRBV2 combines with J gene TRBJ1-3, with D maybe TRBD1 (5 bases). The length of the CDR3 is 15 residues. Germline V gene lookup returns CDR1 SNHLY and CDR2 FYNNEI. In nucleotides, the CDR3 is TGTGCCAACAGTGAAGCGCTGGCAGGGGGAAACACCATATATTTT. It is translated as CANSEALAGGNTIYF.

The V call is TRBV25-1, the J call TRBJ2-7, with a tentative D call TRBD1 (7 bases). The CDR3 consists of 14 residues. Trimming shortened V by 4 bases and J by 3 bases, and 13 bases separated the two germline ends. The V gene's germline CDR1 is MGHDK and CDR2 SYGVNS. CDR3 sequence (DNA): TGTGCCAGCAGTGGCGGGGACAGAAACTACGAGCAGTACTTC. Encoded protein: CASSGGDRNYEQYF.